The 7 T cell receptor beta chains below were found in one sample sequenced in a study of PD-1 blockade in classical Hodgkin lymphoma. This sample's time point: cycle 4 day 1 (C4D1), after more than five weeks of nivolumab. Each patient's relapse followed autologous stem cell transplantation, and brentuximab vedotin exposure varied. Sequencing was performed with immunoSEQ multiplex PCR; in TCRdb, only in-frame clones are kept and a portion is missing. This sample yields about 96,000 clones, of which 90% to 95% are seen a single time; roughly 2% belongs to the top ten. Sequencing used peripheral blood mononuclear cells (PBMCs), obtained before the fourth cycle of nivolumab. These receptors were obtained from a human donor with classical Hodgkin lymphoma.

This chain uses TRBV5-1 with TRBJ1-5, with 8 bases that match TRBD1. The CDR3 runs 15 residues. The trim removed 0 bases at V and 3 bases at J, leaving 2 bases unmatched. Germline-derived CDR1 and CDR2 are SGHRS and YFSETQ. The CDR3 bases are TGCGCCAGCAGCTTGGTGACAGGGGTCAATCAGCCCCAGCATTTT. It codes for CASSLVTGVNQPQHF.

The chain employs TRBV5-8 and TRBJ1-2; D is uncertain. The CDR3 spans 16 residues. The germline V and J ends were trimmed by 0 bases and 0 bases, with 12 bases remaining between them. Germline V gene lookup returns CDR1 SGHTS and CDR2 YDEGEE. This chain's CDR3 is CASSLGQESPNYGYTF. The CDR3 coding sequence is TGTGCCAGCAGCTTGGGGCAGGAGTCCCCTAACTATGGCTACACCTTC.

The chain joins TRBV29-1 to TRBJ1-4; no reliable D call. The CDR3 runs 15 residues. Trimming took 0 bases from V and 0 from J, leaving 8 bases between them. Per the germline V gene, CDR1 is SQVTM and CDR2 is ANQGSEA. The CDR3 loop reads CSVEDSIATNEKLFF. CDR3 sequence (DNA): TGCAGCGTTGAAGACTCCATTGCAACTAATGAAAAACTGTTTTTT.

The chain is built from TRBV5-1 and TRBJ2-5; a weak D match, TRBD1 (5 bases). The CDR3 is 16 amino acids. Between the trimmed V and J ends, which lost 4 bases and 2 bases, there was a span of 18 bases. Germline-derived CDR1 and CDR2 are SGHRS and YFSETQ. The CDR3 coding sequence is TGCGCCAGCAGCCCCCTCCCTGGGGCAGGGCAAGAGACCCAGTACTTC. This sequence encodes CASSPLPGAGQETQYF.

The J gene is TRBJ2-2, the V gene TRBV28; D not certain. The V end was cut by 6 bases, the J end by 2 bases, with 10 bases between. The germline gives CDR1 MDHEN, CDR2 SYDVKM. The CDR3 covers 14 residues. The CDR3 nucleotides are TGTGCCAGCAGCCCGACGGCCAACACCGGGGAGCTGTTTTTT. Translation gives CASSPTANTGELFF.

The chain links TRBV7-8 to TRBJ1-1; TRBD1 might be the D (5 bases). Trimming took 5 bases from V and 6 from J, leaving 22 bases between them. Per the germline V gene, CDR1 is SGHVS and CDR2 is FQNEAQ. CDR3 length: 16 amino acids. DNA of the CDR3: TGTGCCAGCAGCCCAGAGTCGGTGGGGGGGAGAGCTGAAGCTTTCTTT. This translates into CASSPESVGGRAEAFF.

The chain is built from TRBV7-2 and TRBJ2-1, with D unclear. The V end was cut by 0 bases, the J end by 0 bases, with 15 bases between. Germline CDR1 and CDR2: SGHTA and FQGNSA. There are 18 residues in the CDR3. CDR3 sequence (DNA): TGTGCCAGCAGCTTAGCGGTTGGAACGTCGAGCTCCTACAATGAGCAGTTCTTC. Its translation: CASSLAVGTSSSYNEQFF.